Presented here are 27 T cell receptor beta chains from one specimen sequenced in a study of cytomegalovirus exposure and HLA in healthy donors. A multiplex PCR was run with 60 Vbeta primers and 13 Jbeta primers. Repertoires were generated with immunoSEQ multiplex PCR, while TCRdb's copy carries only in-frame clones and drops some. The repertoire has 100,000 to 150,000 clones, 80% of them found once; the top ten carry roughly 4%. The sequenced sample consisted of PBMCs. Receptors originate from a woman between 40 and 55 years old in good health and CMV-seronegative.

V is TRBV7-2 and J is TRBJ2-1; TRBD1 aligns across 7 bases. This CDR3 is 14 amino acids long. CDR1 and CDR2 from the germline V gene are SGHTA and FQGNSA. Germline trimming cut 5 bases from V and 2 bases from J; bases unmatched to any gene: 3. Written as DNA, the CDR3 is TGTGCCAGCAGCACCGGGACAGCCTACAATGAGCAGTTCTTC. Amino acid sequence: CASSTGTAYNEQFF.

The chain has TRBV9 and TRBJ2-7; 7 bases align to TRBD2. The V segment lost 2 bases and the J segment 2 bases; nucleotides outside the gene matches: 7. CDR3 length: 15 amino acids. The germline V gene has CDR1 SGDLS and CDR2 YYNGEE. The CDR3 region is CASSVGGNRPYEQYF. CDR3 sequence (DNA): TGTGCCAGCAGCGTGGGGGGGAATCGGCCCTACGAGCAGTACTTC.

In its sample, this clone was seen a few times. This rearrangement joins TRBV6-5 to TRBJ1-1; possible D gene TRBD1, 5 bases. The CDR3 consists of 13 residues. Trimming took off 5 bases at V and 11 bases at J, with 18 bases between the two ends. Per the germline V gene, CDR1 is MNHEY and CDR2 is SVGAGI. The DNA of the CDR3 is TGTGCCAGCAGTGCCTTGGACACCTGTGGGGCTTTCTTT. Translated: CASSALDTCGAFF.

V usage is TRBV5-1 and J usage is TRBJ2-1; 10 bases agree with TRBD2. Germline values: CDR1 SGHRS, CDR2 YFSETQ. Trimming cost V 1 base and J 0 bases; bases outside gene matches: 4. The CDR3 consists of 17 residues. CDR3 sequence reads: CASSLPSGGLSYNEQFF. Written as DNA, the CDR3 is TGCGCCAGCAGCTTGCCTAGCGGGGGTCTCTCCTACAATGAGCAGTTCTTC.

The chain has TRBV5-6 and TRBJ1-5; 9 nucleotides align to TRBD1. The V and J ends lost 2 bases and 1 base, in that order; junction bases with no gene match: 4. Germline V gene data show CDR1 as SGHDT and CDR2 as YYEEEE. The CDR3 sequence is 16 residues long. CDR3 bases: TGTGCCAGCAGCTTTCCGGGACAGGGCAGCAATCAGCCCCAGCATTTT. It is translated as CASSFPGQGSNQPQHF.

This clone came up once. V is TRBV9 and J is TRBJ1-5; no definite D call. V was shortened by 0 bases and J by 5 bases, with 6 bases between the two germline ends. CDR3 length: 13 amino acids. The germline CDR1 and CDR2 sequences are SGDLS and YYNGEE. The DNA for the CDR3 is TGTGCCAGCAGCGTAGGCACGGATCAGCCCCAGCATTTT. It yields the protein CASSVGTDQPQHF.

The CDR3 DNA reads TGTGCCAGCAGGCGTGACAGGGCCCCTAATGAAAAACTGTTTTTT. Its translation: CASRRDRAPNEKLFF. The chain carries TRBV7-9 and TRBJ1-4; 7 bases are a match to TRBD1. CDR1 is SEHNR, CDR2 FQNEAQ, per germline (reference sequence). The CDR3 is 15 amino acids. The ends lost 6 bases at V and 3 bases at J; junction bases unmatched: 7.

Details on this clone: The junction departs from germline at one end; a sequencing error may be responsible. J is TRBJ2-7 and V is TRBV7-7, with a tentative D call TRBD2 (5 bases). This CDR3 comprises 14 residues. The V gene's germline CDR1 is SSHAT and CDR2 FNYEAQ (reference sequence). The CDR3 region has the DNA TGTGCTAGCAGCCGAACTACGGGGTCCAACGAGCAGTACTTC. Protein: CASSRTTGSNEQYF.

This chain uses TRBV9 with TRBJ2-7; TRBD2 matches at 7 bases. The V gene's germline CDR1 is SGDLS and CDR2 YYNGEE. V was clipped by 0 bases and J by 7 bases; unmatched bases: 10. The CDR3 is 15 amino acids. The CDR3 DNA is TGTGCCAGCAGCGTAGGCAAGGGAGGGCCGTATGAGCAGTACTTC. As protein: CASSVGKGGPYEQYF. Using reference TRBV9 and TRBJ2-7 for the parts outside the CDR3, the full variable domain is DSGVTQTPKHLITATGQRVTLRCSPRSGDLSVYWYQQSLDQGLQFLIQYYNGEERAKGNILERFSAQQFPDLHSELNLSSLELGDSALYFCASSVGKGGPYEQYFGPGTRLTVT.

This chain links TRBV19 with TRBJ1-5; 7 bases agree with TRBD1. This CDR3 region has 15 residues. V lost 5 bases to trimming and J lost 1 base; unmatched junction nucleotides: 5. Germline CDR1 and CDR2: LNHDA and SQIVND (reference sequence). In nucleotides, the CDR3 is TGTGCCAGTAGTGTGGAGACAGGGAGCAATCAGCCCCAGCATTTT. This gives the protein CASSVETGSNQPQHF.

The chain recombines TRBV14 with TRBJ1-6; perhaps TRBD1 as D (6 bases). The germline V and J ends were trimmed by 5 bases and 10 bases, with 18 bases remaining between them. Germline V CDR1 and CDR2: SGHDN, FVKESK. This CDR3 is 15 amino acids long. The chain's CDR3 is CASSIQGVGGSPLHF. CDR3 sequence (DNA): TGTGCCAGCAGCATCCAGGGAGTTGGGGGCTCACCCCTCCACTTT.

This clone has a handful of counts. The chain employs TRBV28 and TRBJ1-2; 10 bases fit TRBD1. CDR3 length equals 18 residues. Losses at the gene ends were 2 bases for V and 4 bases for J; bases not matched to a gene: 13. Germline V gene sequence: CDR1 MDHEN, CDR2 SYDVKM. CDR3 DNA: TGTGCCAGCAGTTTAGCGGGGGAGACAGGGGGCTTAAGCTATGGCTACACCTTC. It codes for CASSLAGETGGLSYGYTF.

The V gene is TRBV5-6, the J gene TRBJ2-1, with 7 nucleotides matching TRBD1. V was clipped by 1 base and J by 1 base; unmatched bases: 5. The CDR3 is made up of 16 amino acids. Germline CDR1 is SGHDT and CDR2 is YYEEEE. The CDR3 loop reads CASSLQAGGSYNEQFF. For the CDR3, the DNA is TGTGCCAGCAGCTTGCAGGCAGGGGGTTCCTACAATGAGCAGTTCTTC.

This chain uses TRBV5-4 with TRBJ2-7, with 7 bases identical to TRBD2. The J segment lost 3 bases and the V segment lost 0 bases, leaving 6 bases of the junction unmatched. Germline V gene lookup returns CDR1 SGHNT and CDR2 YYREEE (reference sequence). The CDR3 contains 15 residues. CDR3 residues: CASSLGAGEFYEQYF. CDR3 bases: TGTGCCAGCAGCTTGGGGGCGGGGGAATTCTACGAGCAGTACTTC.

The V and J genes are TRBV10-3 and TRBJ2-3; a possible D gene is TRBD2 (5 bases). The CDR3 is made up of 13 amino acids. The germline V and J ends were trimmed by 5 bases and 2 bases, with 8 bases remaining between them. CDR1 and CDR2 from the germline V gene are ENHRY and SYGVKD. The CDR3 reads CAISSGYTDTQYF. The CDR3 DNA is TGTGCCATCAGTTCGGGATACACAGATACGCAGTATTTT.

With regard to this clone: An end of the junction does not agree with germline; a read error may underlie this. J is TRBJ1-2 and V is TRBV7-9; D not resolved. The CDR3 has 10 amino acids. The germline CDR1 and CDR2 sequences are SEHNR and FQNEAQ (reference sequence). The CDR3: CSSSQYGYTF. CDR3 sequence (DNA): TGTTCCAGCAGCCAATATGGCTACACCTTC.

The chain joins TRBV27 to TRBJ2-7, with 10 bases lining up with TRBD2. V was clipped by 6 bases and J by 7 bases; unmatched bases: 9. The CDR3 length is 14 residues. Germline V lookup: CDR1 MNHEY, CDR2 SMNVEV (reference sequence). The CDR3 loop is CASRLGLARGEQYF. CDR3 nucleotide sequence: TGTGCCAGCAGGCTGGGACTAGCGAGAGGAGAGCAGTACTTC.

This chain joins TRBV4-1 and TRBJ2-7; the match to TRBD2 covers 10 bases. This CDR3 has 14 residues. With 6 bases clipped from V and 5 bases from J, the junction kept 7 bases outside the gene matches. The germline gives CDR1 MGHRA, CDR2 YSYEKL. The CDR3 spells CASSSQRGGNEQYF. CDR3 DNA sequence: TGCGCCAGCAGTTCCCAGCGGGGGGGTAACGAGCAGTACTTC.

The genes are TRBV7-9 and TRBJ2-2, with 12 bases fitting TRBD2. CDR3 length: 16 residues. Losses at the gene ends were 5 bases for V and 7 bases for J; bases not matched to a gene: 8. The germline gives CDR1 SEHNR, CDR2 FQNEAQ (reference sequence). This CDR3 is CASSPRTSGDIGELFF. The DNA for the CDR3 is TGTGCCAGCAGCCCACGGACTAGCGGGGATATCGGGGAGCTGTTTTTT. Variable domain in full (rest from reference TRBV7-9 and TRBJ2-2): DTGVSQNPRHKITKRGQNVTFRCDPISEHNRLYWYRQTLGQGPEFLTYFQNEAQLEKSRLLSDRFSAERPKGSFSTLEIQRTEQGDSAMYLCASSPRTSGDIGELFFGEGSRLTVL.

The rearrangement uses TRBV5-4 and TRBJ2-3; 7 bases align to TRBD2. Trimming at V came to 4 bases and at J to 0 bases, leaving 5 bases not matched to a gene. The V gene's germline CDR1 is SGHNT and CDR2 YYREEE (reference sequence). The length of the CDR3 is 15 residues. The CDR3 spells CASSLKRGSTDTQYF. The DNA for the CDR3 is TGTGCCAGCAGCCTAAAGCGGGGTAGCACAGATACGCAGTATTTT.

The V gene is TRBV6-5, the J gene TRBJ2-1; 8 bases are a match to TRBD2. The CDR3 has 16 residues. CDR1 and CDR2 (germline): MNHEY, SVGAGI. V lost 2 bases to trimming and J lost 2 bases; unmatched junction nucleotides: 5. CDR3: CASSYTAGGAYNEQFF. The CDR3 nucleotides read TGTGCCAGCAGTTACACCGCGGGAGGAGCCTACAATGAGCAGTTCTTC.

V usage is TRBV4-3 and J usage is TRBJ1-4; 9 positions agree with TRBD1. The CDR3 contains 15 residues. Per the germline V gene, CDR1 is LGHNA and CDR2 is YSLEER. The junction had 5 bases not matched to a gene; V was cut back by 4 bases and J by 5 bases. This CDR3 reads CASSLTGTGNEKLFF. Written as DNA, the CDR3 is TGCGCCAGCAGCCTAACCGGGACAGGGAATGAAAAACTGTTTTTT.

This chain connects TRBV5-4 to TRBJ2-5, with 11 bases fitting TRBD2. CDR1 and CDR2 from the germline V gene are SGHNT and YYREEE (reference sequence). This CDR3 is built from 17 residues. Losses at the gene ends were 4 bases for V and 0 bases for J; bases not matched to a gene: 8. CDR3 DNA: TGTGCCAGCAGCAACCGACTAGCGGGGTTACACCAAGAGACCCAGTACTTC. Amino acid sequence: CASSNRLAGLHQETQYF.

This clone was seen once. V and J are TRBV5-6 and TRBJ1-1; D is possibly TRBD1 (6 bases). V was clipped by 3 bases and J by 10 bases, with 16 bases between them. Germline CDR1 reads SGHDT; CDR2 reads YYEEEE. CDR3 length: 13 amino acids. This chain's CDR3 is CASSSQGRGVAFF. The CDR3, as DNA: TGTGCCAGCAGCTCCCAGGGCAGGGGAGTAGCTTTCTTT.

This chain uses TRBV19 with TRBJ1-1; 10 positions match TRBD1. Germline assignment: CDR1 LNHDA and CDR2 SQIVND (reference sequence). CDR3 size: 15 residues. With 3 bases clipped from V and 5 bases from J, the junction kept 6 bases outside the gene matches. CDR3 in DNA: TGTGCCAGTAGTATGGGGGGACAGGGGCGAACTGAAGCTTTCTTT. Its translation: CASSMGGQGRTEAFF. Full variable domain (outside the CDR3, taken from reference TRBV19 and TRBJ1-1): DGGITQSPKYLFRKEGQNVTLSCEQNLNHDAMYWYRQDPGQGLRLIYYSQIVNDFQKGDIAEGYSVSREKKESFPLTVTSAQKNPTAFYLCASSMGGQGRTEAFFGQGTRLTVV.

The chain uses TRBV7-2 and TRBJ2-1; a possible D gene is TRBD1 (5 bases). The V gene's germline CDR1 is SGHTA and CDR2 FQGNSA. Trimming removed 1 base at V and 3 bases at J, with 13 bases between. The CDR3 extends over 16 amino acids. As DNA, the CDR3 is TGTGCCAGCAGCTTAGTTCTCCAGGGCCTCTACAATGAGCAGTTCTTC. Protein: CASSLVLQGLYNEQFF.

The CDR3 loop is CASSADIRDTIYF. CDR3 nucleotide sequence: TGTGCCAGCAGCGCCGATATCAGGGACACCATATATTTT. This chain joins TRBV7-9 and TRBJ1-3, with a possible D match to TRBD1 (5 bases). This CDR3 is built from 13 residues. V was shortened by 5 bases and J by 8 bases, with 13 bases between the two germline ends. CDR1 is SEHNR, CDR2 FQNEAQ, per germline (reference sequence).